This T cell receptor beta chain was retrieved from a study of blood T cells in healthy people across ages. In the study overall: Template-switching capture recovered about one barcoded beta molecule per two T cells. Notes on the study in general: Estimates drawn from one million T cells were deemed to understate diversity.

V lost 7 bases to trimming and J lost 0 bases, with 2 bases between them. The CDR3 extends over 11 amino acids. In germline, CDR1 is KGHDR, CDR2 SFDVKD. In this sample, this clonotype turned up a few times. Its cognate antigen is unknown. At least 5.5 micrograms of total RNA were extracted per sample. For the second PCR, which ran for about 7 to 12 cycles, a sample-barcoded 5' primer and a J-beta primer mix were used. TCRdb itself ran the 5' RACE reads through MiXCR, one entry per CDR3 protein. The sample contains roughly 1,800,000 distinct CDR3 sequences, 40% to 55% of which appear only once. This TCR was recovered from a woman in her 40s in good health. The material sequenced was blood. V is TRBV24-1 and J is TRBJ2-5; no firm D call. CDR3 sequence (DNA): TGTGCCACCAGCAACCAAGAGACCCAGTACTTC. This gives the protein CATSNQETQYF.